Sequencing of this T cell receptor (beta chain) was carried out in a study of T cells in Graves' hyperthyroidism and ophthalmopathy. Study-level findings and limits: Using 13 V-J features, a model discriminated ophthalmopathy from stable hyperthyroidism.

Template material for amplifying TCR beta CDR3 regions consisted of RNA transcripts. Initially, a first-round RT-PCR of the TCR CDR3 employed the HTBI primer set. TCRdb itself ran the multiplex PCR reads through MiXCR, one entry per CDR3 protein. The sample shows roughly 420,000 distinct CDR3 sequences, around 16% of them seen only once. Unmatched junction bases numbered 6, after V lost 5 bases and J lost 3 bases. The CDR3 is 15 amino acids. The germline gives CDR1 KGHSH, CDR2 LQKENI. Comments on this clonotype: Its target is not known.

This chain connects TRBV18 to TRBJ1-4, with 7 bases lining up with TRBD1. This receptor was obtained from a woman aged 18-30 years with Graves' hyperthyroidism. Sequenced input: blood. The CDR3 protein is CASSLSGTANEKLFF. CDR3 sequence (DNA): TGTGCCAGCTCATTATCCGGGACAGCTAATGAAAAACTGTTTTTT.